Listed below are T cell receptor beta chains from one sample, sequenced in a study of human T cells and chemical hapten exposure. Using its own MiXCR run on the 5' RACE reads, TCRdb lists one record per CDR3 protein. In the table there are roughly 110,000 distinct CDR3 sequences, roughly a fifth of which are singletons. The source is a human donor in good health. Both conserved end residues are part of each CDR3. A D gene is named only where the DNA matches it firmly. Rows give clone size only sometimes, using once, few, many, or a class for an expanded clone.

v_call: TRBV28
j_call: TRBJ2-7
clone_size: .
d_call: TRBD1
cdr3_nt: TGTGCCACAGGGGGGACAGGGACATTCTACGAGCAGTACTTC
cdr3_aa: CATGGTGTFYEQYF

v_call: TRBV28
j_call: TRBJ1-3
clone_size: .
d_call: TRBD1
cdr3_nt: TGTGCCAGCAGTTTATCGGGACAGGGGAGTGGAAACACCATATATTTT
cdr3_aa: CASSLSGQGSGNTIYF

v_call: TRBV10-2
j_call: TRBJ2-4
clone_size: .
d_call: TRBD1
cdr3_nt: TGCGCCAGCAGTGAGGCGAAGGGGGCTGGAAACATTCAGTACTTC
cdr3_aa: CASSEAKGAGNIQYF

v_call: TRBV30
j_call: TRBJ2-5
clone_size: .
d_call: TRBD1
cdr3_nt: TGTGCCTGGAGCTCCGACAGGGGGCTTGAGACCCAGTACTTC
cdr3_aa: CAWSSDRGLETQYF

v_call: TRBV28
j_call: TRBJ2-4
clone_size: .
d_call: .
cdr3_nt: TGTGCCAGCAGTGTATTAATAGCCAAAAACATTCAGTACTTC
cdr3_aa: CASSVLIAKNIQYF

v_call: TRBV29-1
j_call: TRBJ1-2
clone_size: .
d_call: .
cdr3_nt: TGCAGCGTTGGTGGGGGTCCTAACTATGGCTACACCTTC
cdr3_aa: CSVGGGPNYGYTF

v_call: TRBV6-5
j_call: TRBJ1-2
clone_size: .
d_call: .
cdr3_nt: TGTGCCAGCAGTTATACGGGGGCCCGTGGCTACACCTTC
cdr3_aa: CASSYTGARGYTF

v_call: TRBV5-5
j_call: TRBJ1-1
clone_size: few
d_call: TRBD1
cdr3_nt: TGTGCCAGCAGCTTGGCCTTCAGGGGGTGGGGGGAGTCTGAAGCTTTCTTT
cdr3_aa: CASSLAFRGWGESEAFF

v_call: TRBV7-9
j_call: TRBJ2-3
clone_size: .
d_call: TRBD2
cdr3_nt: TGTGCCAGCAGCTTAGCGCTAAAGCGGGAGGGCACAGATACGCAGTATTTT
cdr3_aa: CASSLALKREGTDTQYF

v_call: TRBV27
j_call: TRBJ1-5
clone_size: .
d_call: .
cdr3_nt: TGTGCCAGCAGTTCAGGGACTCGGCAGCCCCAGCATTTT
cdr3_aa: CASSSGTRQPQHF

v_call: TRBV29-1
j_call: TRBJ1-1
clone_size: few
d_call: .
cdr3_nt: TGCAGCGTCGCCCCCGTATGGGACATGAACACTGAAGCTTTCTTT
cdr3_aa: CSVAPVWDMNTEAFF

v_call: TRBV28
j_call: TRBJ2-7
clone_size: .
d_call: TRBD1
cdr3_nt: TGTGCCAGCAGGGGGGGATCGGGACAGGGGGATTACTACGAGCAGTACTTC
cdr3_aa: CASRGGSGQGDYYEQYF

v_call: TRBV7-2
j_call: TRBJ2-5
clone_size: many
d_call: TRBD1
cdr3_nt: TGTGCCAGCAGCCGCCCCAGGGGGCTTGAGACCCAGTACTTC
cdr3_aa: CASSRPRGLETQYF

v_call: TRBV13
j_call: TRBJ2-3
clone_size: .
d_call: TRBD2
cdr3_nt: TGTGCCAGCAGAGGACTAGCGGGAGGACAAGACGAGGATACGCAGTATTTT
cdr3_aa: CASRGLAGGQDEDTQYF

v_call: TRBV27
j_call: TRBJ1-6
clone_size: .
d_call: .
cdr3_nt: TGTGCCAGCAGTTACACAACAGGGAATTCACCCCTCCACTTT
cdr3_aa: CASSYTTGNSPLHF

v_call: TRBV6-5
j_call: TRBJ2-5
clone_size: .
d_call: .
cdr3_nt: TGTGCCAGCAGTTACTCAACTGCGGTTGAAAGGGAGACCCAGTACTTC
cdr3_aa: CASSYSTAVERETQYF

v_call: TRBV29-1
j_call: TRBJ2-1
clone_size: .
d_call: .
cdr3_nt: TGCAGCGTTGATGAGCAGTTCTTC
cdr3_aa: CSVDEQFF

v_call: TRBV7-9
j_call: TRBJ1-2
clone_size: many
d_call: .
cdr3_nt: TGTGCCAGCAGCTTTCCTCTATACGGCTACACCTTC
cdr3_aa: CASSFPLYGYTF

v_call: TRBV11-2
j_call: TRBJ2-2
clone_size: few
d_call: .
cdr3_nt: TGTGCCAGCAGCACCGTCGCCCCGGTGCAGAGAGGGTCATTGGACACCGGGGAGCTGTTTTTT
cdr3_aa: CASSTVAPVQRGSLDTGELFF

v_call: TRBV27
j_call: TRBJ2-1
clone_size: few
d_call: .
cdr3_nt: TGTGCCAGCAGTTGGGGGGGGGCTAGCAGGTACAATGAGCAGTTCTTC
cdr3_aa: CASSWGGASRYNEQFF

v_call: TRBV2
j_call: TRBJ1-3
clone_size: many
d_call: .
cdr3_nt: TGTGCCAGCACCGAAGGGAGCTGGGATCCCCCTGGAAACACCATATATTTT
cdr3_aa: CASTEGSWDPPGNTIYF

v_call: TRBV30
j_call: TRBJ2-2
clone_size: few
d_call: .
cdr3_nt: TGTGCCTGGAGTGGCACCGGGGAGCTGTTTTTT
cdr3_aa: CAWSGTGELFF

v_call: TRBV9
j_call: TRBJ2-2
clone_size: .
d_call: .
cdr3_nt: TGTGCCAGCAGCGCCCAGACCCCCCGGGAGCTGTTTTTT
cdr3_aa: CASSAQTPRELFF

v_call: TRBV28
j_call: TRBJ1-5
clone_size: .
d_call: TRBD1
cdr3_nt: TGTGCCAGCAGTTTCGGCGGGGCAGGGGGAAGCAATCAGCCCCAGCATTTT
cdr3_aa: CASSFGGAGGSNQPQHF

v_call: TRBV11-2
j_call: TRBJ2-7
clone_size: .
d_call: TRBD1
cdr3_nt: TGTGCCAGCAGCTCACTACAGGGGGCGACCTACGAGCAGTACTTC
cdr3_aa: CASSSLQGATYEQYF

v_call: TRBV20-1
j_call: TRBJ1-6
clone_size: .
d_call: TRBD1
cdr3_nt: TGCAGTGCTAGAGACTCGACAGGGGGCTATTCACCCCTCCACTTT
cdr3_aa: CSARDSTGGYSPLHF

v_call: TRBV5-1
j_call: TRBJ2-5
clone_size: .
d_call: .
cdr3_nt: TGCGCCAGCAGCTTGTCAGGACAGGAGGGGACCCAGTACTTC
cdr3_aa: CASSLSGQEGTQYF

v_call: TRBV11-2
j_call: TRBJ1-1
clone_size: few
d_call: TRBD1
cdr3_nt: TGTGCCAGCAGCTTAAGGTCGCCCCGGACAGGGATGAACACTGAAGCTTTCTTT
cdr3_aa: CASSLRSPRTGMNTEAFF

v_call: TRBV6-5
j_call: TRBJ2-7
clone_size: few
d_call: TRBD1
cdr3_nt: TGTGCCAGCAGGCGGGACAGGGGCTCTGGCGAGCAGTACTTC
cdr3_aa: CASRRDRGSGEQYF

v_call: TRBV29-1
j_call: TRBJ2-1
clone_size: .
d_call: TRBD1
cdr3_nt: TGCAGCGTCTTACAGGGGGTGAGAGGCAATGAGCAGTTCTTC
cdr3_aa: CSVLQGVRGNEQFF

v_call: TRBV20-1
j_call: TRBJ2-1
clone_size: few
d_call: TRBD2
cdr3_nt: TGCAGTGTAGCGGGAGGGATCAATGAGCAGTTCTTC
cdr3_aa: CSVAGGINEQFF

v_call: TRBV4-1
j_call: TRBJ2-3
clone_size: .
d_call: .
cdr3_nt: TGCGCCAGCGGAAAACGGACGGTGAGCACAGATACGCAGTATTTT
cdr3_aa: CASGKRTVSTDTQYF

v_call: TRBV5-6
j_call: TRBJ2-1
clone_size: many
d_call: .
cdr3_nt: TGTGCCAGCAGCTTGGTTGCAGGGCTGCAGTTCTTC
cdr3_aa: CASSLVAGLQFF

v_call: TRBV12-3/TRBV12-4
j_call: TRBJ1-5
clone_size: few
d_call: TRBD1
cdr3_nt: TGTGCCAGCAGCACAACAGGGGGCCAGCAGCCCCAGCATTTT
cdr3_aa: CASSTTGGQQPQHF

v_call: TRBV3-1
j_call: TRBJ2-3
clone_size: .
d_call: .
cdr3_nt: TGTGCCAGCAGCCAGGAGTGGGGGTCCCGCACAGATACGCAGTATTTT
cdr3_aa: CASSQEWGSRTDTQYF

v_call: TRBV20-1
j_call: TRBJ2-1
clone_size: .
d_call: TRBD2
cdr3_nt: TGCAGTGCTGGAACCCTAGCGGGAGGGTCCAAGATACCCTACAATGAGCAGTTCTTC
cdr3_aa: CSAGTLAGGSKIPYNEQFF

v_call: TRBV7-8
j_call: TRBJ2-5
clone_size: .
d_call: TRBD2
cdr3_nt: TGTGCCAGCAGCTTAGCGCGGGCGCTAGCGGGAGTCGGTATCATCGAGACCCAGTACTTC
cdr3_aa: CASSLARALAGVGIIETQYF

v_call: TRBV6-5
j_call: TRBJ2-6
clone_size: .
d_call: .
cdr3_nt: TGTGCCAGCAGTTACTCGTTAGGGGCTGGGGCCAACGTCCTGACTTTC
cdr3_aa: CASSYSLGAGANVLTF

v_call: TRBV15
j_call: TRBJ1-3
clone_size: .
d_call: .
cdr3_nt: TGTGCCACCAGCAGAGACAGGGGCGGTGGAAACACCATATATTTT
cdr3_aa: CATSRDRGGGNTIYF

v_call: TRBV30
j_call: TRBJ1-5
clone_size: few
d_call: TRBD1
cdr3_nt: TGTGCCTTCAACAGGGGTAATCAGCCCCAGCATTTT
cdr3_aa: CAFNRGNQPQHF

v_call: TRBV27
j_call: TRBJ2-5
clone_size: .
d_call: TRBD1
cdr3_nt: TGTGCCAGCGGAATTTTGGGACAGAACCAAGAGACCCAGTACTTC
cdr3_aa: CASGILGQNQETQYF

v_call: TRBV18
j_call: TRBJ1-4
clone_size: .
d_call: .
cdr3_nt: TGTGCCAGCTCACCAACGACAGAAGCTAATGAAAAACTGTTTTTT
cdr3_aa: CASSPTTEANEKLFF

v_call: TRBV10-3
j_call: TRBJ1-1
clone_size: .
d_call: .
cdr3_nt: TGTGTCGCGAGTAGAGGAGGGACGGACACTGAAGCTTTCTTT
cdr3_aa: CVASRGGTDTEAFF

v_call: TRBV7-8
j_call: TRBJ1-5
clone_size: few
d_call: .
cdr3_nt: TGTGCCAGCAGCCCCAATAGGACAGCCCTTCGTAGGTCCCAGCATTTT
cdr3_aa: CASSPNRTALRRSQHF

v_call: TRBV5-1
j_call: TRBJ1-6
clone_size: few
d_call: .
cdr3_nt: TGCGCCAGCAGCTTGTCTCAACAGGGCGGCGGCTCACCCCTCCACTTT
cdr3_aa: CASSLSQQGGGSPLHF

v_call: TRBV12-3/TRBV12-4
j_call: TRBJ1-4
clone_size: many
d_call: .
cdr3_nt: TGTGCCAGCAGTCCCACGGGTAATGAAAAACTGTTTTTT
cdr3_aa: CASSPTGNEKLFF

v_call: TRBV19
j_call: TRBJ2-6
clone_size: few
d_call: .
cdr3_nt: TGTGCCAGTAGGGCACTGGGCTCTGGGGCCAACGTCCTGACTTTC
cdr3_aa: CASRALGSGANVLTF

v_call: TRBV20-1
j_call: TRBJ2-3
clone_size: .
d_call: TRBD2
cdr3_nt: TGCAGTGCTAGAGTTGGTAGCGGGGCCCGCACAGATACGCAGTATTTT
cdr3_aa: CSARVGSGARTDTQYF

v_call: TRBV7-9
j_call: TRBJ2-1
clone_size: .
d_call: TRBD1
cdr3_nt: TGTGCCAGCAGCTCCGGGACAGGGAATTCCTACAATGAGCAGTTCTTC
cdr3_aa: CASSSGTGNSYNEQFF